The clone carrying this TCR beta chain was observed many times. The antigen remains undetermined. This specimen comes from a study of human T cells and chemical hapten exposure. Study summary: Application of 0.01% DPC to the upper back was done by patch test, with a reading at 6 days.

Whole-study findings and limits: Donors had alopecia, so their immune response may differ from healthy people's.

CDR3 length: 12 residues. From germline, CDR1 is MNHEY and CDR2 SMNVEV (reference sequence). The germline V and J ends were trimmed by 6 bases and 2 bases, with 7 bases remaining between them. Time point meaning: pre-sensitization, week 0. Indicated treatment: therapeutic diphenylcyclopropenone sensitization with weekly scalp DPC. From the RACE reads, TCRdb called clonotypes with MiXCR, one entry per CDR3 protein. Among more than 300,000 distinct CDR3 sequences, approximately 5.1% were seen once, and the ten largest hold just over 2.5%. This sequence was found in a woman aged 45-59 years with alopecia areata. Some clones in this sample may be carry-over from other donors' samples. The chain employs TRBV27 and TRBJ1-1; no clear D. The specimen comprised whole blood, sampled in connection with sensitization to the hapten diphenylcyclopropenone (DPC). The CDR3 protein is CASRAQNTEAFF. The CDR3 DNA reads as TGTGCCAGCAGAGCACAAAACACTGAAGCTTTCTTT.